The rows below give T cell receptor beta chains drawn from one sample of a study of cytomegalovirus exposure and HLA in healthy donors. The repertoire was sequenced with immunoSEQ multiplex PCR; TCRdb's copy has only in-frame clones and lacks some. The table has fewer than 350,000 clones, 70% to 90% seen once; the top ten hold approximately 0.94%. Sequenced: PBMCs. The receptors originated from a woman younger than 30 in good health and CMV-seronegative. CDR3s include the opening cysteine and the closing phenylalanine or tryptophan. The D gene is left open where the match is weak. Expanded clones get a size class; other rows say once, few or many, or leave the size out.

D gene	V gene	J gene	clone size	CDR3 protein	CDR3 DNA
.	TRBV21-1	TRBJ2-7	.	CASIVQGYEQYF	TGTGCCAGCATTGTTCAGGGGTACGAGCAGTACTTC
TRBD1	TRBV10-3	TRBJ1-2	once	CAISEAQGGSYGYTF	TGTGCCATCAGTGAGGCACAGGGGGGGTCCTATGGCTACACCTTC
.	TRBV9	TRBJ2-5	.	CASSILGSSVETQYF	TGTGCCAGCAGCATACTAGGATCTTCGGTTGAGACCCAGTACTTC
.	TRBV6-1	TRBJ2-3	.	CASSALSLGHTDTQYF	TGTGCCAGCAGTGCATTATCTTTGGGACACACAGATACGCAGTATTTT
.	TRBV7-6	TRBJ2-7	.	CASSRFLTYEQYF	TGTGCCAGCAGCCGGTTTTTAACCTACGAGCAGTACTTC
TRBD1	TRBV25-1	TRBJ2-3	.	CASSGGQGGRHTDTQYF	TGTGCCAGCAGTGGTGGACAGGGGGGAAGGCACACAGATACGCAGTATTTT
.	TRBV2	TRBJ2-7	.	CASRGGQGGPYEQYF	TGTGCCAGCCGGGGGGGACAGGGAGGGCCCTACGAGCAGTACTTC
TRBD1	TRBV15	TRBJ2-7	.	CATSRLPGQGLYEQYF	TGTGCCACCAGCAGACTCCCGGGACAGGGACTCTACGAGCAGTACTTC
TRBD1	TRBV28	TRBJ2-1	.	CASSPGQAYNEQFF	TGTGCCAGCAGTCCGGGACAGGCATACAATGAGCAGTTCTTC
TRBD1	TRBV29-1	TRBJ1-1	.	CSVEEGQTTSEAFF	TGCAGCGTTGAAGAGGGACAGACTACCTCTGAAGCTTTCTTT
TRBD1	TRBV28	TRBJ2-6	.	CATIQGAGANVLTF	TGTGCCACCATACAGGGGGCTGGGGCCAACGTCCTGACTTTC
.	TRBV5-1	TRBJ2-2	.	CASSLAATMNTGELFF	TGCGCCAGCAGCTTGGCCGCGACAATGAACACCGGGGAGCTGTTTTTT
TRBD1	TRBV29-1	TRBJ1-2	.	CSVWGRTGEGYTF	TGCAGCGTTTGGGGTCGTACAGGGGAGGGCTACACCTTC
TRBD1	TRBV15	TRBJ1-4	.	CATSRARDRGEKLFF	TGTGCCACCAGCAGAGCCCGGGACAGGGGGGAAAAACTGTTTTTT
TRBD1	TRBV30	TRBJ1-4	few	CAYARDRDEKLFF	TGTGCCTACGCCCGGGACAGAGACGAAAAACTGTTTTTT
.	TRBV7-2	TRBJ1-5	.	CASSPQGGEGQPQHF	TGTGCCAGCAGCCCACAGGGAGGGGAAGGACAGCCCCAGCATTTT
.	TRBV2	TRBJ2-1	.	CASSGWGESYNEQFF	TGTGCCAGCAGTGGCTGGGGGGAGTCCTACAATGAGCAGTTCTTC
.	TRBV7-8	TRBJ2-7	once	CASSPPLSPSYEQYF	TGTGCCAGCAGCCCCCCTTTGAGTCCCTCCTACGAGCAGTACTTC
.	TRBV4-1	TRBJ2-7	few	CASSQVRGHYEQYF	TGCGCCAGCAGCCAAGTAAGGGGCCACTACGAGCAGTACTTC
TRBD1	TRBV10-3	TRBJ1-3	.	CAIIGQGARGNTIYF	TGTGCCATCATCGGCCAGGGGGCGCGAGGAAACACCATATATTTT
TRBD1	TRBV5-1	TRBJ2-7	.	CASAGQGLYEQYF	TGCGCCAGCGCGGGACAGGGACTTTACGAGCAGTACTTC
TRBD2	TRBV5-4	TRBJ2-1	.	CASSFTSDNEQFF	TGTGCCAGCAGCTTCACTAGCGACAATGAGCAGTTCTTC
TRBD1	TRBV27	TRBJ2-2	once	CASRRGQALDTGELFF	TGTGCCAGCAGGAGGGGACAGGCGTTGGACACCGGGGAGCTGTTTTTT
.	TRBV5-6	TRBJ1-1	.	CASSLPGNTEAFF	TGTGCCAGCAGCTTGCCCGGGAACACTGAAGCTTTCTTT
.	TRBV11-1	TRBJ2-3	.	CASSLILDTQYF	TGTGCCAGCAGCTTAATCCTGGATACGCAGTATTTT
.	TRBV5-1	TRBJ1-3	.	CASAALGGGGNTIYF	TGCGCCAGCGCTGCCTTGGGAGGTGGAGGAAACACCATATATTTT
.	TRBV2	TRBJ2-7	.	CASRATLGLQAYEQYF	TGTGCCAGCAGGGCTACTTTGGGGCTACAGGCCTACGAGCAGTACTTC
.	TRBV2	TRBJ1-5	.	CASIGGLNQPQHF	TGTGCCAGCATCGGGGGGCTTAATCAGCCCCAGCATTTT
TRBD2	TRBV11-1	TRBJ2-5	.	CASSPTRTSSGRETQYF	TGTGCCAGCAGCCCCACCAGGACTAGCTCGGGGCGAGAGACCCAGTACTTC
.	TRBV27	TRBJ1-1	.	CASRFQGTYTEAFF	TGTGCCAGCCGCTTTCAGGGGACATACACTGAAGCTTTCTTT
TRBD2	TRBV5-4	TRBJ2-5	.	CATALKRGTQETQYF	TGTGCCACCGCCCTAAAGCGGGGGACGCAAGAGACCCAGTACTTC